This T cell receptor beta chain came from a study of blood T cell repertoires in COVID-19. Study overall: PBMCs, B-cell-depleted T cells, or T cells were the source of the cDNA or gDNA that made up the material.

In the source study's methods: Amplification from reference gene primers served as the basis for estimated nucleated cell counts. Only in-frame clones appear in the TCRdb table, and some are missing; sequencing was by immunoSEQ multiplex PCR. V, J and clone size are taken as reported in that table, and D and trimming were inferred from the DNA itself. The sample yields roughly 150,000 clones, 90% seen once. This CDR3 comprises 16 residues. Germline CDR1 SGHAT, CDR2 FQNNGV. V trimming: 1 base; J trimming: 4 bases; junction bases outside the gene matches: 9. J is TRBJ2-5 and V is TRBV11-2, with 7 bases matching TRBD1. The receptor was isolated from a man in his 60s with active or convalescent COVID-19. The sample was peripheral blood. In DNA, the CDR3 is TGTGCCAGCAGCTTAGGTGCACGGGACAGAGGAGAGACCCAGTACTTC. Its translation: CASSLGARDRGETQYF.